The sequence of this TCR beta chain was determined in a study of cytomegalovirus exposure and HLA in healthy donors. Study-level background: Within an early data release were tens of millions of unique TCRs drawn from HLA-typed donors.

The germline V gene has CDR1 SGDLS and CDR2 YYNGEE. The J segment lost 5 bases and the V segment lost 3 bases, leaving 7 bases of the junction unmatched. CDR3 length equals 14 residues. The PCR used 60 Vbeta and 13 Jbeta primers. The method was immunoSEQ multiplex PCR; TCRdb's version includes in-frame clones alone and lacks a portion of them. The table shows some 140,000 clones, with more than 80% occurring only once. This clone was detected only once. The V and J genes are TRBV9 and TRBJ1-1; TRBD1 matches at 7 bases. This TCR came from a woman aged 30 to 39 in good health and CMV-seropositive. The sample was PBMCs. The DNA for the CDR3 is TGTGCCAGCAGCGAGGGGGCCGCGAGGACTGAAGCTTTCTTT. Translated, it gives CASSEGAARTEAFF. The whole variable domain, remainder taken from reference TRBV9 and TRBJ1-1, is DSGVTQTPKHLITATGQRVTLRCSPRSGDLSVYWYQQSLDQGLQFLIQYYNGEERAKGNILERFSAQQFPDLHSELNLSSLELGDSALYFCASSEGAARTEAFFGQGTRLTVV.